Listed below are T cell receptor beta chains from one sample, sequenced in a study of shared clonotypes between healthy human individuals. Produced via immunoSEQ multiplex PCR; TCRdb's table is partial and in-frame only. The repertoire holds roughly 2 million clones, with 95% as singletons. Material: naive CD4+ T cells sorted from blood. Every receptor here comes from a man younger than 35 in good health. Each CDR3 is given with its conserved first and last residue. Fields, in order: D gene, V gene, J gene, clone size, CDR3 length, CDR3 DNA, CDR3 protein. The D gene is left open where the match is weak. Some rows mark clone size as missing; the rest say once, few, many or name a class of expanded clone.

>TRBD2|TRBV9|TRBJ2-1|NA|15
TGTGCCAGCAGCGAGGGACTAGCGGGCTACAATGAGCAGTTCTTC
CASSEGLAGYNEQFF
>TRBD1|TRBV11-3|TRBJ2-7|NA|14
TGTGCCAGCAGCCCGCGACAGGGGATAAACGAGCAGTACTTC
CASSPRQGINEQYF
>TRBD2|TRBV29-1|TRBJ2-2|NA|18
TGCAGCGTTGAGTTCCCCGGGACTACCCCAATTAACACCGGGGAGCTGTTTTTT
CSVEFPGTTPINTGELFF
>NA|TRBV7-9|TRBJ2-7|NA|13
TGTGCCAGCAGCTTAGCATCGAAGGTCCTCCCAGACTTC
CASSLASKVLPDF
>TRBD1|TRBV19|TRBJ1-1|NA|14
TGTGCCAGTAGCATCGGACAGGGACGCACTGAAGCTTTCTTT
CASSIGQGRTEAFF
>TRBD2|TRBV5-4|TRBJ2-3|NA|16
TGTGCCAGCAGCTCGTTAGGCGGGGGGGCAACAGATACGCAGTATTTT
CASSSLGGGATDTQYF
>NA|TRBV5-1|TRBJ2-7|NA|15
TGCGCCAGCAGCTTTGGTGAGGGGAGCTCCTACGAGCAGTACTTC
CASSFGEGSSYEQYF
>TRBD1|TRBV5-1|TRBJ2-1|NA|15
TGCGCCAGCAGCTTTAGGCAGGGGGCTTGGGATGAGCAGTTCTTC
CASSFRQGAWDEQFF
>NA|TRBV28|TRBJ1-1|once|15
TGTGCCAGCAGTTTAGGCAGGGCGGGGAACACTGAAGCTTTCTTT
CASSLGRAGNTEAFF
>NA|TRBV29-1|TRBJ2-1|NA|12
TGCAGCGTTGCTCCAGCTAACAATGAGCAGTTCTTC
CSVAPANNEQFF
>TRBD1|TRBV28|TRBJ1-1|NA|14
TGTGCCAGCAGTTACCGGGACAGGGGAACTGAAGCTTTCTTT
CASSYRDRGTEAFF
>NA|TRBV6-1|TRBJ2-1|NA|12
TGTGCCAGCAGTGCACAGGGAACTGAGCAGTTCTTC
CASSAQGTEQFF
>TRBD1|TRBV5-8|TRBJ1-1|NA|15
TGTGCCAGCAGCCCTCAGGGGGGAGTGAACACTGAAGCTTTCTTT
CASSPQGGVNTEAFF
>TRBD1|TRBV5-1|TRBJ2-7|NA|14
TGCGCCAGCAGCGAGTCCGGGACAGCCTACGAGCAGTACTTC
CASSESGTAYEQYF
>TRBD2|TRBV27|TRBJ2-5|NA|15
TGTGCCAGCAGTTCTAGCGGGGGGGCCTGGGAGACCCAGTACTTC
CASSSSGGAWETQYF
>NA|TRBV2|TRBJ2-5|NA|15
TGTGCCAGCAGTGATATGGGTTTGGTTGGGGGGACCCAGTACTTC
CASSDMGLVGGTQYF
>TRBD2|TRBV5-4|TRBJ2-7|NA|15
TGTGCCAGCAGCCTCCCCCCGGGGACTAGTTACGAGCAGTACTTC
CASSLPPGTSYEQYF
>NA|TRBV7-2|TRBJ2-7|NA|12
TGTGCCAGCAGCTTAGTGGGGGGCCAGCAGTACTTC
CASSLVGGQQYF
>NA|TRBV4-3|TRBJ2-3|NA|17
TGCGCCAGCAGCCAAGTCGCGGGCGGGCTTAACACAGATACGCAGTATTTT
CASSQVAGGLNTDTQYF
>TRBD1|TRBV29-1|TRBJ2-3|NA|13
TGCAGCGTGGACAGGGCGGGCACAGATACGCAGTATTTT
CSVDRAGTDTQYF
>NA|TRBV14|TRBJ2-7|NA|16
TGTGCCAGCAGCCACCGCCAAGGGACAAGACCTTACGAGCAGTACTTC
CASSHRQGTRPYEQYF
>NA|TRBV14|TRBJ2-7|NA|15
TGTGCCAGCAGCCAAGAACGACTGGGACTCTACGAGCAGTACTTC
CASSQERLGLYEQYF
>NA|TRBV10-3|TRBJ2-5|NA|12
TGTGCCATCAGTGTGGAGGGGGAGACCCAGTACTTC
CAISVEGETQYF
>NA|TRBV4-1|TRBJ2-1|NA|18
TGCGCCAGCAGCCCAAGGGGGGTTCGGGTAAGCTCCTACAATGAGCAGTTCTTC
CASSPRGVRVSSYNEQFF
>NA|TRBV7-9|TRBJ1-4|NA|13
TGTGCCAGCAGCTTAATCTCAGGGGAAAAACTGTTTTTT
CASSLISGEKLFF
>TRBD2|TRBV4-1|TRBJ2-5|NA|16
TGCGCCAGCAGTTCGGGACTAGCGGCCGGGCGAGAGACCCAGTACTTC
CASSSGLAAGRETQYF
>TRBD2|TRBV10-1|TRBJ2-3|NA|17
TGCGCCAGCAGTGGACTAGCGGGAAGAGGATGGCCAGATACGCAGTATTTT
CASSGLAGRGWPDTQYF
>NA|TRBV6-4|TRBJ2-1|NA|16
TGTGCCAGCAGACAGACGTCTTATAGCTCCTACAATGAGCAGTTCTTC
CASRQTSYSSYNEQFF
>NA|TRBV7-2|TRBJ2-7|NA|14
TGTGCCAGCAGCTTGGGGGGTACCACTAAAATGCAGTACTTC
CASSLGGTTKMQYF
>TRBD2|TRBV14|TRBJ2-4|NA|16
TGTGCCAGCAGCCAAGTGGCGGGAGGGCCGGGGTACATTCAGTACTTC
CASSQVAGGPGYIQYF
>NA|TRBV30|TRBJ1-4|NA|13
TGTGCCTGGAGTTCCGGGCTAGCCGAAAAACTGTTTTTT
CAWSSGLAEKLFF
>NA|TRBV19|TRBJ2-5|NA|14
TGTGCCAGTAGTCGAGTGGGACCGAAAGAGACCCAGTACTTC
CASSRVGPKETQYF